These 5 T cell receptor beta chains were sequenced from one sample in a study of cytomegalovirus exposure and HLA in healthy donors. The PCR was carried out with 60 Vbeta primers and 13 Jbeta primers. Assay: immunoSEQ multiplex PCR; the TCRdb copy retains only in-frame clones and omits some. The sample table includes about 130,000 clones. Input material: PBMCs. The receptors here all came from a man in his forties or fifties in good health and CMV-seronegative.

The chain combines TRBV9 with TRBJ2-3; D call uncertain. This CDR3 is built from 11 residues. Germline V CDR1 and CDR2: SGDLS, YYNGEE. Trimming removed 10 bases from V and 4 bases from J, with 10 bases in between. The CDR3 loop is CASARADTQYF. The CDR3 bases are TGTGCCTCCGCCCGGGCAGATACGCAGTATTTT. The whole variable domain, filled in from reference TRBV9 and TRBJ2-3, reads DSGVTQTPKHLITATGQRVTLRCSPRSGDLSVYWYQQSLDQGLQFLIQYYNGEERAKGNILERFSAQQFPDLHSELNLSSLELGDSALYFCASARADTQYFGPGTRLTVL.

The chain recombines TRBV27 with TRBJ2-7; perhaps TRBD2 as D (6 bases). Germline loops: CDR1 MNHEY, CDR2 SMNVEV (reference sequence). CDR3 length: 14 residues. V gave up 6 bases and J gave up 2 bases, with 14 bases separating them. In DNA form, the CDR3 reads TGTGCCAGCAGCCCGGGAGCAAAACCCTACGAGCAGTACTTC. Protein: CASSPGAKPYEQYF.

The V and J genes are TRBV5-1 and TRBJ1-1; TRBD1 aligns across 7 bases. J lost 2 bases, V lost 0 bases, and 4 bases had no gene match. The CDR3 is 15 amino acids. CDR1 is SGHRS and CDR2 is YFSETQ in the germline V gene. CDR3 sequence (DNA): TGCGCCAGCAGCTTGGAAGGGGGCGTAAACACTGAAGCTTTCTTT. It specifies CASSLEGGVNTEAFF.

V and J are TRBV30 and TRBJ2-5, with 10 nucleotides matching TRBD1. The CDR3 loop spans 15 amino acids. Trimming took 2 bases from V and 5 from J; bases not matched to a gene: 8. Germline V gene sequence: CDR1 GTSNPN, CDR2 SVGIG (reference sequence). The CDR3 DNA is TGTGCCTGGAGTTCCGACAGGGGGCTGTGGGAGACCCAGTACTTC. Protein: CAWSSDRGLWETQYF. The complete variable domain, with remaining parts taken from reference TRBV30 and TRBJ2-5, reads SQTIHQWPATLVQPVGSPLSLECTVEGTSNPNLYWYRQAAGRGLQLLFYSVGIGQISSEVPQNLSASRPQDRQFILSSKKLLLSDSGFYLCAWSSDRGLWETQYFGPGTRLLVL.

V and J are TRBV28 and TRBJ2-7; TRBD1 matches 8 bases. Trimming cost V 8 bases and J 4 bases; bases outside gene matches: 13. This CDR3 has 15 amino acids. The germline CDR1 and CDR2 sequences are MDHEN and SYDVKM. CDR3 region: CASRGATGAAYEQYF. CDR3 DNA: TGTGCCAGCCGCGGCGCGACAGGGGCGGCGTACGAGCAGTACTTC. The variable domain in full, completed from reference TRBV28 and TRBJ2-7, reads DVKVTQSSRYLVKRTGEKVFLECVQDMDHENMFWYRQDPGLGLRLIYFSYDVKMKEKGDIPEGYSVSREKKERFSLILESASTNQTSMYLCASRGATGAAYEQYFGPGTRLTVT.